Listed here is a single T cell receptor (beta chain). Antigen specificity is unknown. The observed sequence ends 3 residues before the CDR3 terminus, with the missing tail filled in from the germline J gene. Clones were read by immunoSEQ multiplex PCR, and TCRdb kept only the in-frame ones, dropping some. The sample has 23,000 or so clones; the top ten hold around 5.5%. The sample belongs to a study of T cells in women clearing cervical HPV infection. Turning to the study itself: Case blood was drawn when the lesion was first found; control blood after infection became undetectable.

Study-level findings and limits: Cases carried less TRBV6-7 than controls: roughly 0.11% versus 0.16%. CIN3+ cases had significantly higher TCR repertoire richness than controls, but evenness did not differ. Richness plus V gene abundances separated cases from controls with AUC about 0.8.

The CDR3 is made up of 13 amino acids. CDR1 and CDR2 from the germline V gene are MDHEN and SYDVKM. V lost 6 bases to trimming and J lost 3 bases, with 11 bases between them. This rearrangement joins TRBV28 to TRBJ1-1, with unresolved D. Material: blood buffy coat. The receptor comes from a woman between 18 and 70 years old with a cervical HPV16 infection that either progressed to CIN3+ or cleared (not recorded which). Incomplete CDR3 DNA: TGTGCCAGCAGCCCACCCCCGGACACTGAA. Protein sequence: CASSPPPDTE. The CDR3 reads in full as CASSPPPDTEAFF.